A selection of T cell receptor beta chains follows, all from one sample in a study of T cell repertoires in cytomegalovirus infection. TCRdb recomputed calls from the reads with MiXCR, one row per CDR3 protein. The sample lists about 530,000 distinct CDR3 sequences; around 27% were seen once. Sequenced sample: PBMCs. The receptors derive from a human donor in good health (CMV status not recorded). Some clones in this sample may be carry-over from other donors' samples. Each CDR3 is given with its conserved first and last residue. Fields, in order: V gene, J gene, CDR3 protein.

TRBV20-1	TRBJ1-5	CSASRLFLGQGTQPQHF
TRBV7-8	TRBJ2-2	CASSPRGGRGNTGELFF
TRBV10-3	TRBJ2-1	CAISSRGAASSYNEQFF
TRBV12-3/TRBV12-4	TRBJ1-3	CASRITAVSGNTIYF
TRBV7-6	TRBJ1-3	CASSTGTGSGNTIYF
TRBV7-9	TRBJ2-2	CASSSNGGNIGELFF
TRBV6-5	TRBJ2-2	CASSYLGGTGELFF
TRBV7-9	TRBJ1-2	CASSSTTGGYGYTF
TRBV7-2	TRBJ2-7	CASSPSLDSQEQYF
TRBV6-5	TRBJ2-3	CASSYSAGGPDTQYF
TRBV20-1	TRBJ2-1	CSATTSVGYNEQFF
TRBV7-9	TRBJ2-3	CASSWAAADTQYF
TRBV7-2	TRBJ2-1	CASSLLRPSGSHEQFF
TRBV6-5	TRBJ2-5	CASSYSRLGTQYF
TRBV27	TRBJ1-5	CASSLDSIQPQHF
TRBV18	TRBJ1-1	CASSPSSGEAFF
TRBV14	TRBJ1-6	CASSQLFNSPLHF
TRBV10-3	TRBJ1-5	CAISWDSNQPQHF
TRBV12-3/TRBV12-4	TRBJ2-7	CASKPRLESYEQYF
TRBV11-2	TRBJ1-2	CASSLSPPAGYTF
TRBV14	TRBJ2-3	CASSQDLGGRYTDTQYF
TRBV6-5	TRBJ2-1	CASRSWGEQFF
TRBV18	TRBJ2-1	CASSPLAGSGNEQFF
TRBV12-5	TRBJ1-1	CASGSLGWATEAFF
TRBV6-2/TRBV6-3	TRBJ1-5	CASSYAGNQPQHF
TRBV20-1	TRBJ2-6	CSASEWGSGANVLTF
TRBV7-2	TRBJ2-5	CASSLEFRLAGGVGVMETQYF
TRBV7-2	TRBJ2-5	CASNPLGPAAQETQYF
TRBV19	TRBJ2-2	CASRRQGASGELFF
TRBV4-1	TRBJ2-3	CASSQEYGGRTVVSGADTQYF
TRBV12-3/TRBV12-4	TRBJ1-1	CASSFEQGLATEAFF
TRBV7-6	TRBJ1-1	CASSALSGTAFF
TRBV7-2	TRBJ1-5	CASSRDPLQPQHF
TRBV29-1	TRBJ1-1	CSVETQVTMNTEAFF
TRBV7-8	TRBJ2-7	CASSLAGPEAPYEQYF
TRBV28	TRBJ2-1	CASTLGTSGSHGEQFF
TRBV20-1	TRBJ2-1	CSARYSGIPYNEQFF
TRBV7-6	TRBJ2-5	CASSLVARGGPGETQYF
TRBV20-1	TRBJ1-1	CSALGQTNTEAFF
TRBV27	TRBJ1-1	CASRQGNTEAFF
TRBV12-3/TRBV12-4	TRBJ1-4	CASSSTTGTGHEKLFF
TRBV7-4	TRBJ1-1	CASSHDMTANTEAFF
TRBV20-1	TRBJ2-3	CRVTGFSTDTQYF
TRBV12-3/TRBV12-4	TRBJ1-2	CASSLNPRDGYTF
TRBV20-1	TRBJ2-1	CSAGTGRVYEQFF
TRBV28	TRBJ1-1	CASSGAGFTTEAFF
TRBV6-5	TRBJ2-7	CASSSLAGGPGEQYF
TRBV28	TRBJ1-6	CASSLSSPLHF
TRBV7-2	TRBJ1-4	CASSPRRSGAREKLFF
TRBV7-8	TRBJ1-1	CASSTKLNTEAFF
TRBV12-3/TRBV12-4	TRBJ2-2	CASSFGLEGNTGELFF
TRBV27	TRBJ2-3	CASSFGTPVDTQYF
TRBV4-3	TRBJ1-2	CASSPFRDGNNYGYTF
TRBV29-1	TRBJ1-2	CSVVPQGTVYGYTF
TRBV7-2	TRBJ2-1	CASSIDRGRYNEQFF
TRBV7-2	TRBJ2-3	CASTGTGTDTQYF
TRBV6-1	TRBJ1-3	CASRPTGDSGNTIYF
TRBV30	TRBJ2-5	CAWSGLAGETQYF
TRBV12-3/TRBV12-4	TRBJ1-6	CASSAYRGNNSPLHF